The next 4 T cell receptor beta chains were all read from a single sample in a study of CD8 T cells in ankylosing spondylitis. Their antigen targets remain unknown. Each CDR3 protein is one row after TCRdb ran MiXCR on the 5' RACE reads. The profile covers about 460,000 distinct CDR3 sequences, with about 5.7% appearing a single time and roughly 3.5% taken by the ten largest. General study points: A motif of several highly homologous TCR beta variants was seen as apparently characteristic of ankylosing spondylitis blood.

The specimen sequenced was blood, either unsorted or a sorted T cell fraction (not recorded which). The receptors here all came from a male donor with ankylosing spondylitis.

This clonotype came up a few times. This chain uses TRBV28 with TRBJ2-1; TRBD1 agrees at 10 bases. Germline V gene lookup returns CDR1 MDHEN and CDR2 SYDVKM. This CDR3 spans 15 amino acids. With V trimmed by 6 bases and J by 7 bases, 9 bases remained unmatched. The CDR3 is CASSRAGTGDNEQFF. CDR3 DNA sequence: TGTGCCAGCAGCCGAGCTGGGACAGGGGATAATGAGCAGTTCTTC.

J is TRBJ2-3 and V is TRBV6-2 or TRBV6-3; 10 bases are a match to TRBD1. The V segment lost 5 bases and the J segment 3 bases; nucleotides outside the gene matches: 5. CDR1 and CDR2 (germline): MNHEY, SVGEGT. This CDR3 region has 15 residues. The DNA for the CDR3 is TGTGCCAGCAGTCCCCGGGGACAGGGGACAGATACGCAGTATTTT. This gives the protein CASSPRGQGTDTQYF.

This clonotype came up many times. This chain joins TRBV12-3 or TRBV12-4 and TRBJ2-7; tentative D call: TRBD1 (6 bases). The V end lost 2 bases, the J end lost 6 bases, and 17 bases lay between the germline ends. The CDR3 covers 15 residues. This chain's CDR3 is CASSLFPDRSGEQYF. CDR3 in DNA: TGTGCCAGCAGTTTATTCCCTGACAGGTCCGGCGAGCAGTACTTC.

This clonotype was recorded many times. The V and J genes are TRBV4-3 and TRBJ1-6, with no clear D. This CDR3 is built from 15 residues. Trimming removed 0 bases at V and 9 bases at J, with 12 bases between. CDR1 is LGHNA, CDR2 YSLEER, per germline. The CDR3 spells CASSQDPEAGSPLHF. The CDR3 DNA follows: TGCGCCAGCAGCCAAGATCCTGAAGCGGGTTCACCCCTCCACTTT.